This TCR beta chain was sequenced for a study of blood T cell repertoires in COVID-19. This clone turned up a few times. The assay was immunoSEQ multiplex PCR, and TCRdb's table has in-frame clones only and misses some. The repertoire holds around 150,000 clones, with 65% to 90% as singletons. The sequence derives from a man in his sixties with acute or convalescent COVID-19. Sequenced input: peripheral blood.

CDR3: CASSPDRQGLDTQYF. CDR3 DNA: TGTGCCAGCAGCCCCGACCGACAGGGACTAGATACGCAGTATTTT. The rearrangement links TRBV7-3 to TRBJ2-3; D is perhaps TRBD1 (7 bases). The CDR3 loop spans 15 amino acids. The germline V gene encodes CDR1 SGHTA and CDR2 FQGTGA. V was shortened by 5 bases and J by 5 bases, with 17 bases between the two germline ends. Together with reference TRBV7-3 and TRBJ2-3, the CDR3 gives the full variable domain: GAGVSQTPSNKVTEKGKYVELRCDPISGHTALYWYRQSLGQGPEFLIYFQGTGAADDSGLPNDRFFAVRPEGSVSTLKIQRTERGDSAVYLCASSPDRQGLDTQYFGPGTRLTVL.